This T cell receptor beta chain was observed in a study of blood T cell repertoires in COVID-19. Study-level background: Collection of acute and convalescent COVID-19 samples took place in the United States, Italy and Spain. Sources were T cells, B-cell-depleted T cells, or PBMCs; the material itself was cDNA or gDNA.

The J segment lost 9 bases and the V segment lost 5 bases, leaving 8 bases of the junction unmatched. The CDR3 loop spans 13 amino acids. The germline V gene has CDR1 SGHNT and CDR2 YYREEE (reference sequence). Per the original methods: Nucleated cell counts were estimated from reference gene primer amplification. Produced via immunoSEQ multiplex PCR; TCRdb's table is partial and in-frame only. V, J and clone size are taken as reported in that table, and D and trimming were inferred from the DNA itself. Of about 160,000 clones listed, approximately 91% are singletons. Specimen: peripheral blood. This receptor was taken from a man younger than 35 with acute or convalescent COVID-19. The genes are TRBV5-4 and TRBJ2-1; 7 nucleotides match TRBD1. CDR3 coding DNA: TGTGCCAGCAGGGGACAGAGGGTGAGTGAGCAGTTCTTC. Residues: CASRGQRVSEQFF. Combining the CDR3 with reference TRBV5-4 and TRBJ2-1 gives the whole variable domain ETGVTQSPTHLIKTRGQQVTLRCSSQSGHNTVSWYQQALGQGPQFIFQYYREEENGRGNFPPRFSGLQFPNYSSELNVNALELDDSALYLCASRGQRVSEQFFGPGTRLTVL.